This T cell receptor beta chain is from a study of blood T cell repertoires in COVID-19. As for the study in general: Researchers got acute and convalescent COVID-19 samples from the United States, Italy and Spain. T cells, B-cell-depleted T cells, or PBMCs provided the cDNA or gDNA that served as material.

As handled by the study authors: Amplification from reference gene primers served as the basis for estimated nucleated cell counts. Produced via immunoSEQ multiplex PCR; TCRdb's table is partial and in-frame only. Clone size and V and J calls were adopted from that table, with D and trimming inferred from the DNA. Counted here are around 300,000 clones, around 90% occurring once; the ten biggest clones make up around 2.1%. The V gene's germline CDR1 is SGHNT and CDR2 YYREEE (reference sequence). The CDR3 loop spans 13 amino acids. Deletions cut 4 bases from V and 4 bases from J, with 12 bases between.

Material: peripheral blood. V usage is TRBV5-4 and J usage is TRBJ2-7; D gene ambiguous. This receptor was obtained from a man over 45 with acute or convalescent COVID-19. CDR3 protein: CASSPGRGYEQYF. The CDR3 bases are TGTGCCAGCAGCCCCGGCAGAGGTTACGAGCAGTACTTC.